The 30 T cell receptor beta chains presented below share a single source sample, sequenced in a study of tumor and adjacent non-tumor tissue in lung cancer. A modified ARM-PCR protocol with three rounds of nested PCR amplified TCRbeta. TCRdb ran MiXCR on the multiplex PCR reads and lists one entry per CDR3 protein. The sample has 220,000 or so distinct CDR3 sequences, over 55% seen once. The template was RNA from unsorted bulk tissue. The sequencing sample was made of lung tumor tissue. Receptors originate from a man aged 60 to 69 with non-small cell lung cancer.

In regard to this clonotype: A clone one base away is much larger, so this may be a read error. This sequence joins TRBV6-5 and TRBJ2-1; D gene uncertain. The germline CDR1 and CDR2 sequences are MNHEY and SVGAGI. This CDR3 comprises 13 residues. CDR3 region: CANSYMGWNEQFF. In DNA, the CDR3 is TGTGCCAACAGTTACATGGGGTGGAATGAGCAGTTCTTC.

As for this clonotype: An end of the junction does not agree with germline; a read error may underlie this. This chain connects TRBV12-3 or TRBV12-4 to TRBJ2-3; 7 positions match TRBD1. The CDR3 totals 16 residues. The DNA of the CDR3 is TGTGCTAGCAGTCCCGGACAGGCAAAGTTCACAGATACGCAGTATTTT. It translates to CASSPGQAKFTDTQYF.

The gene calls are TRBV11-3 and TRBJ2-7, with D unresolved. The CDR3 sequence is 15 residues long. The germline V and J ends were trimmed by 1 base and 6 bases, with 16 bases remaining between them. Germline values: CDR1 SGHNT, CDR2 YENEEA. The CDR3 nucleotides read TGTGCCAGCAGCTTAGGACGCACGGTGGTAGGCGAGCAGTACTTC. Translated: CASSLGRTVVGEQYF.

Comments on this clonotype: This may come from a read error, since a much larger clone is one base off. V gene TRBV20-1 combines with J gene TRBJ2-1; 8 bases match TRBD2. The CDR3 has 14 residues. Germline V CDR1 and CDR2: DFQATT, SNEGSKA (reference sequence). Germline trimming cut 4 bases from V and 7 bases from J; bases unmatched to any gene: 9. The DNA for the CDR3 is TGCAGTGCTACGGCGGTAACGGGAGGGAATGAGCAGTTCTTC. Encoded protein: CSATAVTGGNEQFF.

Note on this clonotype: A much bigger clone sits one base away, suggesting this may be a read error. CDR3 sequence reads: CASSFRKGSSYNEQFF. For the CDR3, the DNA is TGTGCCAGCAGCTTTCGCAAGGGGAGCTCCTACAATGAGCAGTTCTTC. The V call is TRBV11-3, the J call TRBJ2-1; TRBD1 or TRBD2 may be the D gene (5 bases each). Trimming left V 3 bases short and J 0 bases short, with 12 bases between. The germline V gene has CDR1 SGHNT and CDR2 YENEEA. The CDR3 covers 16 residues. The variable domain in full, completed from reference TRBV11-3 and TRBJ2-1, reads EAGVVQSPRYKIIEKKQPVAFWCNPISGHNTLYWYLQNLGQGPELLIRYENEEAVDDSQLPKDRFSAERLKGVDSTLKIQPAELGDSAVYLCASSFRKGSSYNEQFFGPGTRLTVL.

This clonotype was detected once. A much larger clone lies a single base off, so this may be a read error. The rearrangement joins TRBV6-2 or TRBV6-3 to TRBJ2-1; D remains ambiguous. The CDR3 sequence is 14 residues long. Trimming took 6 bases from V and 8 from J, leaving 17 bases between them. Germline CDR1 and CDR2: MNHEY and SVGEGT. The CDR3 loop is CASSSAQTNDEQFF. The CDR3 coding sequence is TGTGCCAGCAGCTCAGCACAAACGAACGATGAGCAGTTCTTC.

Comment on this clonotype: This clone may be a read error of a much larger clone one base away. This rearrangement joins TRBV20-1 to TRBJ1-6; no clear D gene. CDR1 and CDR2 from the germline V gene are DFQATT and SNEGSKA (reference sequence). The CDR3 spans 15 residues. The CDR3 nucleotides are TGCAGTGCTAGAGGAGAGGGTTCGGGAAATTCACTCCTCCACTTT. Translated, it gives CSARGEGSGNSLLHF.

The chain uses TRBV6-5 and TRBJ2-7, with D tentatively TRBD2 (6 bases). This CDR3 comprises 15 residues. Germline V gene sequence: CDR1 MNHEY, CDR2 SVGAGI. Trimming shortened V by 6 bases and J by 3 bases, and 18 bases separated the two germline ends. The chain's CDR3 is CASSYGNSGLYEQYF. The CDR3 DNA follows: TGTGCCAGCAGCTACGGGAATAGCGGCCTCTACGAGCAGTACTTC.

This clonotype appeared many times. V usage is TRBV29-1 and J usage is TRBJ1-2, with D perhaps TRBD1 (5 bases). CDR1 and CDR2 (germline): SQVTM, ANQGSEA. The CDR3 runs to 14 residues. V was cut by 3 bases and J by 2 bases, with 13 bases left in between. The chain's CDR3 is CSVEVFDRNYGYTF. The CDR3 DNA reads TGCAGCGTTGAGGTTTTTGACAGAAACTATGGCTACACCTTC.

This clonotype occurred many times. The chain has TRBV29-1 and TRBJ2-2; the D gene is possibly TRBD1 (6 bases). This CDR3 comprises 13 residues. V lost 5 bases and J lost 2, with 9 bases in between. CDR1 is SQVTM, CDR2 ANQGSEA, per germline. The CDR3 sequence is CSVSRGNTGELFF. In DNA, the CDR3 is TGCAGCGTTTCCAGGGGAAACACCGGGGAGCTGTTTTTT.

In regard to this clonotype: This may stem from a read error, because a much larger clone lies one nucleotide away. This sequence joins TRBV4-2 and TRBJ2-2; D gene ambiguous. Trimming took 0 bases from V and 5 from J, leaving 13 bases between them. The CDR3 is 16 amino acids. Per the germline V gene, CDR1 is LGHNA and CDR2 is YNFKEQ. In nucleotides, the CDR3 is TGTGCCAGCAGCCAAGAGGCTCAGGATTTTACCGGGGAGCTGTTTTTT. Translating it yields CASSQEAQDFTGELFF.

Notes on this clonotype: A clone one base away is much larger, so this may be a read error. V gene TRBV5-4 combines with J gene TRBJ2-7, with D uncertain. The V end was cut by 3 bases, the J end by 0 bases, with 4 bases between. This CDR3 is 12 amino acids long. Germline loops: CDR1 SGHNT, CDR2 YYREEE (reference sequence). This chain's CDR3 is CASSSSSYEQYF. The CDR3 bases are TGTGCCAGCAGCTCCAGCTCCTACGAGCAGTACTTC.

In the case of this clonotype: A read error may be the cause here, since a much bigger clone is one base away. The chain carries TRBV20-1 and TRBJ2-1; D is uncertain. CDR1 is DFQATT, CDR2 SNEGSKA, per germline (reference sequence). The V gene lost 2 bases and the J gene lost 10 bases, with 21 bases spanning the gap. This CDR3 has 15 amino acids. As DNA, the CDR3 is TGCAGTGCTAGATCCGTCGAACGGGCGGTGGCGGAGCAGTTCTTC. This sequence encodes CSARSVERAVAEQFF.

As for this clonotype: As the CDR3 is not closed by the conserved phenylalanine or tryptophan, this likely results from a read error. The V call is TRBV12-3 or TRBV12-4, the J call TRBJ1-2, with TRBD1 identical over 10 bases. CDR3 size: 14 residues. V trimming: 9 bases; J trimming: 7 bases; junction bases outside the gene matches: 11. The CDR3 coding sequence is TGTGCCAGGAGTCTGGGACAGGGGATTGGTGGCTACACCTTA. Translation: CARSLGQGIGGYTL.

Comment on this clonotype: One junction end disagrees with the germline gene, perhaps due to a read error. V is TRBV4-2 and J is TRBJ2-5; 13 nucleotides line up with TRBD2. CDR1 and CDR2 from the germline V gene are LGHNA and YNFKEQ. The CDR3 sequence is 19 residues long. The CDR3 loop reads CTSSQDLSRGLAGFETQYF. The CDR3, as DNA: TGTACCAGCAGCCAAGATCTTTCTCGGGGACTAGCGGGATTTGAGACCCAGTACTTC.

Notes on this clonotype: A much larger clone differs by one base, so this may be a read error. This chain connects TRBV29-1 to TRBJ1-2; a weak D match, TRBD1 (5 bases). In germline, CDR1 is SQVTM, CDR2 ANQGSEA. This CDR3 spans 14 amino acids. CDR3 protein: CSVDRSGIHYDYTF. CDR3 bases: TGCAGCGTTGATAGGTCAGGGATTCACTATGACTACACCTTC. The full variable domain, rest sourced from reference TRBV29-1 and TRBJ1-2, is SAVISQKPSRDICQRGTSLTIQCQVDSQVTMMFWYRQQPGQSLTLIATANQGSEATYESGFVIDKFPISRPNLTFSTLTVSNMSPEDSSIYLCSVDRSGIHYDYTFGSGTRLTVV.

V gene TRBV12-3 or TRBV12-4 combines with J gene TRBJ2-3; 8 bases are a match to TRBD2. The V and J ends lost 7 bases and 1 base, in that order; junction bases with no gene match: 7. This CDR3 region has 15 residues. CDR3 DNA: TGTGCCAGCACCCAGACTAGCGTTCGCACAGATACGCAGTATTTT. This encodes CASTQTSVRTDTQYF.

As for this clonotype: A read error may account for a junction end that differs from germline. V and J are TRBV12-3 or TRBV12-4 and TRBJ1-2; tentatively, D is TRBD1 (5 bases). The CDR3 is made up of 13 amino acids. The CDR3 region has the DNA TGTGGCAGCAGTTGGGACGCCTACTATGGCTACACCTTC. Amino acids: CGSSWDAYYGYTF.

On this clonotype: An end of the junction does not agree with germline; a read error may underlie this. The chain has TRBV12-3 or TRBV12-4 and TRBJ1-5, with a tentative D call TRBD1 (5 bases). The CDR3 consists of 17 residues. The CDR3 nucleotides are TGTGCCAGCAGTCCTTACTCAACCGGGGGAGAAATTCAGCCCCAGCAGTTT. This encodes CASSPYSTGGEIQPQQF.

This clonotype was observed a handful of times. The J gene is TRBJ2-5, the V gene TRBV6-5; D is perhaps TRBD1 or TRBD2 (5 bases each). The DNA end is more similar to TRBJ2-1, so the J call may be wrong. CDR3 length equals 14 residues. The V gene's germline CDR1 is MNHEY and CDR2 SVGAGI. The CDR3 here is CASSDTGTARVQFF. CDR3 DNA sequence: TGTGCCAGCAGTGATACCGGGACCGCGCGGGTCCAGTTCTTC.

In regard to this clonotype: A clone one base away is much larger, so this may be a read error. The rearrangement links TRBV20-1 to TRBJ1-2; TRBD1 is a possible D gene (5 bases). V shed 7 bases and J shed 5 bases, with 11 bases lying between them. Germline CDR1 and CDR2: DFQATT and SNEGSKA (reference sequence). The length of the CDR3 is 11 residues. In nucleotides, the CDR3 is TGCAGTGACCAGGGACGGTATGGCTACACCTTC. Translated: CSDQGRYGYTF.

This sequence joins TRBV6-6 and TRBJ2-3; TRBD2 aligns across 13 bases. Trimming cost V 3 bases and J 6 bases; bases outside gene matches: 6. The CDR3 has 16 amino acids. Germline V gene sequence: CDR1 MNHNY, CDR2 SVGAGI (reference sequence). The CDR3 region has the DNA TGTGCCAGCAGTTATAGACTAGCGGGGGGTACTGATACGCAGTATTTT. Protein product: CASSYRLAGGTDTQYF.

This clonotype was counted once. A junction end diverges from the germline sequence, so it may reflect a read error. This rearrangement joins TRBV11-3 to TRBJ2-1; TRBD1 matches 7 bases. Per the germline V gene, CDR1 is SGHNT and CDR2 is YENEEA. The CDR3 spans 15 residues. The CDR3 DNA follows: TGTGCCAGCAGAAACCGGGACAGCCGGTACAATGGGCAGTTCTTC. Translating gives CASRNRDSRYNGQFF.

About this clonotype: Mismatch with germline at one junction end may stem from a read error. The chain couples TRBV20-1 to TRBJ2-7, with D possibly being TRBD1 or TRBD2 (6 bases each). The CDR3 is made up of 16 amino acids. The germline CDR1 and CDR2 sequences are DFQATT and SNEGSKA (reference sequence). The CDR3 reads CSTRASALGATYEQYF. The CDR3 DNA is TGTAGTACTAGAGCTAGCGCCTTGGGGGCCACCTACGAGCAGTACTTC.

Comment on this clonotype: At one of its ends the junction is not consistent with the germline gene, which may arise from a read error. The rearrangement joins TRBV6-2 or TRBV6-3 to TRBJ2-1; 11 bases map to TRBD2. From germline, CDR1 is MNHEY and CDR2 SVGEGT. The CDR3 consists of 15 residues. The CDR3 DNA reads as TGTACCAGCAGATCCGGGACTAGCGGATACAATGAGCAGTTCTTC. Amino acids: CTSRSGTSGYNEQFF.

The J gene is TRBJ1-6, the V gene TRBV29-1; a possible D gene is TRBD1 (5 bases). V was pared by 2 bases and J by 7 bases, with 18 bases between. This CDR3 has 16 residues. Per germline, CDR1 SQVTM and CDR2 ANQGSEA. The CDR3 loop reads CSVEMGGGGDNSPLHF. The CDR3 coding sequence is TGCAGCGTTGAAATGGGAGGTGGAGGGGACAATTCACCCCTCCACTTT.

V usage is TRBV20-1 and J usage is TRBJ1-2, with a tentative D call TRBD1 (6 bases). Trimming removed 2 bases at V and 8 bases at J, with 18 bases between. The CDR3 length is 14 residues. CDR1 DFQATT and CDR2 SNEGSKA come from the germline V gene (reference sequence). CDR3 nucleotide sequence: TGCAGTGCTAGAAGGGGACAATCCTTCCGCGGCTACACCTTC. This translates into CSARRGQSFRGYTF.

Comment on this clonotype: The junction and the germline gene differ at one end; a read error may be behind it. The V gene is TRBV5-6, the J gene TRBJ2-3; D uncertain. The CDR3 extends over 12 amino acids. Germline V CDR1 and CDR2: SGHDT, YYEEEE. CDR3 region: CASSSTRDTQYF. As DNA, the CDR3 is TGCGCCAGCAGCTCGACAAGGGATACGCAGTATTTT.

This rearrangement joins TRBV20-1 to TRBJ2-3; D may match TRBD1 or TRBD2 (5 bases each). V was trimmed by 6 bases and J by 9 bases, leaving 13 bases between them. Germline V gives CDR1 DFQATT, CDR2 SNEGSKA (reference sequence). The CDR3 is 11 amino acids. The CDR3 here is CSAGVIWTQYF. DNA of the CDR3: TGCAGTGCGGGGGTAATCTGGACGCAGTATTTT.

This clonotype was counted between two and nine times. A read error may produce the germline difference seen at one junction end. CDR3 sequence: CASSPRAGWSYERYF. The CDR3 region has the DNA TGTGCCAGCAGCCCCCGGGCAGGGTGGTCCTACGAGCGGTACTTC. J is TRBJ2-7 and V is TRBV11-2; TRBD1 is a possible D gene (5 bases). The CDR3 contains 15 residues. CDR1 SGHAT and CDR2 FQNNGV come from the germline V gene.